This T cell receptor (beta chain) was captured in a study of graft-versus-host responses after intestinal transplantation. About the research overall: Recipients across the board were started on anti-thymocyte globulin induction, then kept on tacrolimus and steroids for about 3 years.

By proportion, this clone is medium-sized. Upon completion of the reaction, proliferating CFSE-low responders, both CD3+CD4+ and CD3+CD8+, were sorted. The table came from immunoSEQ multiplex PCR; TCRdb's copy has only in-frame clones and leaves some out. This table has about 15,000 clones, about 33% appearing once. Germline V gene sequence: CDR1 SQVTM, CDR2 ANQGSEA. The CDR3 is made up of 13 amino acids. The trim removed 4 bases at V and 0 bases at J, leaving 2 bases unmatched. Study results and caveats: Early post-transplant HvG declines showed an association with peak circulating GvH clone levels. The authors found GvH clones in recipient marrow, some appearing first in ileum or blood.

V and J are TRBV29-1 and TRBJ1-1; TRBD1 aligns across 7 bases. The TCR was taken from a human patient who received an intestinal transplant. Sequencing was performed on alloreactive CD4+ T cells from a mixed lymphocyte reaction culture, taken before intestinal transplant. Described subset: CFSE-low proliferating T cells sorted from roughly six-day pre-transplant mixed lymphocyte reaction (GvH or HvG direction). The CDR3: CSVGGQMNTEAFF. As DNA, the CDR3 is TGCAGCGTTGGGGGACAGATGAACACTGAAGCTTTCTTT.